This TCR beta chain is from a study of cytomegalovirus exposure and HLA in healthy donors. Study background: Genetic ancestry analysis placed around four fifths of the 398 donors that were genotyped in the Caucasian-associated cluster.

The CDR3 has 15 residues. Germline-derived CDR1 and CDR2 are SGHRS and YFSETQ. With 1 base removed from V and 1 base from J, the gap between germline ends came to 10 bases. This cohort consisted of healthy bone marrow donors. The PCR employed 60 Vbeta primers together with 13 Jbeta primers. Method: immunoSEQ multiplex PCR; TCRdb's copy keeps in-frame clones and lacks some. In the table there are some 100,000 clones, about 74% of which are singletons. This clone was counted a few times. Its antigen is undetermined. Study-wide findings and caveats: Equally common other TCR beta chains were less clonally expanded than HLA-associated ones, a later analysis found. In vitro confirmation showed three CMV-associated chains to be CMV antigen specific.

The sequence was collected from a young woman in good health and CMV-seropositive. V gene TRBV5-1 combines with J gene TRBJ2-3, with D possibly being TRBD1 (6 bases). Sequencing used PBMCs. In DNA, the CDR3 is TGCGCCAGCAGCTTGTTGGGGGCGGGCACAGATACGCAGTATTTT. Translated: CASSLLGAGTDTQYF.